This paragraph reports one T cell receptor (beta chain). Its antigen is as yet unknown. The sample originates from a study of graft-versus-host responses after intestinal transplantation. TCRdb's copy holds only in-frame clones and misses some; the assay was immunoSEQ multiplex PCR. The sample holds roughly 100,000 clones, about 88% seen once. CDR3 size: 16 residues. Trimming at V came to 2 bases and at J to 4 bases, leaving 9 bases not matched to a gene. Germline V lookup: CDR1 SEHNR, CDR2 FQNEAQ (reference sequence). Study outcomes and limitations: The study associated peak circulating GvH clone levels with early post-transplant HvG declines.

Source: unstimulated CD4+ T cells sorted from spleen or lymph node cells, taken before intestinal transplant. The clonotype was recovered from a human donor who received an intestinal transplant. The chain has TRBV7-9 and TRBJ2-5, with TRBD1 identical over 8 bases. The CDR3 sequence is CASSLYQGRGRETQYF. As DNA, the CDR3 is TGTGCCAGCAGCTTATATCAAGGCAGGGGGCGAGAGACCCAGTACTTC. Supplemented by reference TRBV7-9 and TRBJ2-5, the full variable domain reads DTGVSQNPRHKITKRGQNVTFRCDPISEHNRLYWYRQTLGQGPEFLTYFQNEAQLEKSRLLSDRFSAERPKGSFSTLEIQRTEQGDSAMYLCASSLYQGRGRETQYFGPGTRLLVL.